This TCR beta chain was profiled in a study of immune evolution from preneoplasia to lung adenocarcinoma. V dropped 5 bases and J dropped 3 bases, with 20 bases sitting between them. Germline-derived CDR1 and CDR2 are SEHNR and FQNEAQ (reference sequence). The length of the CDR3 is 16 residues. Profiled with immunoSEQ multiplex PCR; TCRdb holds only in-frame clones, not every one. The table lists about 8,800 clones, over 70% of them singletons. Study-wide findings and caveats: Top clone frequencies peaked in normal lung, apparently declining through invasive adenocarcinoma. Clonality was highest in normal lung, lower in later-stage lesions apparently.

To note about this clone: Its matching antigen is unknown.

The origin of this receptor is a person between 60 and 80 years old with lung adenocarcinoma. The material sequenced was FFPE lung adenocarcinoma in situ tissue. The chain carries TRBV7-9 and TRBJ2-7; D possibly corresponds to TRBD2 (6 bases). CDR3 in DNA: TGTGCCAGCAGCACCTCTTGGGGTAGCGGCAACTACGAGCAGTACTTC. Its translation is CASSTSWGSGNYEQYF.